Detailed here is one T cell receptor (beta chain). As yet, its antigen is unknown. The donors were part of the validation cohort, which consisted of approximately 110 subjects and was separate from the first cohort of 666 subjects. This entry comes from a study of cytomegalovirus exposure and HLA in healthy donors. General observations from the study: High sensitivity and specificity were reportedly achieved when the classifier diagnosed cytomegalovirus status. In a later analysis, first-cohort TCR clusters were found to tend to co-occur in the 130 or so validation repertoires. The study put 150 to 200 TCR beta chains on its list as cytomegalovirus-associated.

The repertoire was sequenced with immunoSEQ multiplex PCR; TCRdb's copy has only in-frame clones and lacks some. This sample carries approximately 54,000 clones, approximately 90% of them seen once, and the ten largest clones take roughly 8.4%. What was sequenced was PBMCs. This receptor was taken from a woman younger than 35 in good health and CMV-seropositive.

CDR3: CASSQVANTGELFF. The CDR3 DNA follows: TGTGCCAGCAGCCAGGTCGCGAACACCGGGGAGCTGTTTTTT. V and J are TRBV2 and TRBJ2-2; no definite D call. From germline, CDR1 is SNHLY and CDR2 FYNNEI. Trimming shortened V by 6 bases and J by 0 bases, and 8 bases separated the two germline ends. This CDR3 has 14 residues.